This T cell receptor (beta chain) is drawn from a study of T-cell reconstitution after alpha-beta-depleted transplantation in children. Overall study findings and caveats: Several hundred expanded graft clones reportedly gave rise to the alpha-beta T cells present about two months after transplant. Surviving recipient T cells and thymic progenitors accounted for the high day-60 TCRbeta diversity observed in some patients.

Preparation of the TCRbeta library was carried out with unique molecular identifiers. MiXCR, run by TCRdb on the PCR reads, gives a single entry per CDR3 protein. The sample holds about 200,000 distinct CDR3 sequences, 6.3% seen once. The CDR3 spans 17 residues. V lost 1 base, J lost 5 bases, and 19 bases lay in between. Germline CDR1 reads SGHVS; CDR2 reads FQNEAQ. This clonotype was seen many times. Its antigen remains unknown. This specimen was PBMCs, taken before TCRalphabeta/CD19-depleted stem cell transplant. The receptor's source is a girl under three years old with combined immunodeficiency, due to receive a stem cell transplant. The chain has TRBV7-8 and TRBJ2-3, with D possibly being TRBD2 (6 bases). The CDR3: CASSLVLRGTGKDTQYF. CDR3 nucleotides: TGTGCCAGCAGCTTAGTGCTGCGCGGGACGGGTAAAGATACGCAGTATTTT.